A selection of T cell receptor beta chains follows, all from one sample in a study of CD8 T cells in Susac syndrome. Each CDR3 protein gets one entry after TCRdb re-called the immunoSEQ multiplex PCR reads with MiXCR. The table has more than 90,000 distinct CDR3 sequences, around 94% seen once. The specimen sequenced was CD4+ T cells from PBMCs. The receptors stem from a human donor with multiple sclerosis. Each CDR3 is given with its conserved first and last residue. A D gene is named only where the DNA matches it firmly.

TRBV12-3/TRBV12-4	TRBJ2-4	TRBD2	CASNLGGLAKNIQYF
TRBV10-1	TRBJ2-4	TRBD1	CASSGGTGYIQYF
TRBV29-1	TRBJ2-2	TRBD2	CSVATSGGWSGELFF
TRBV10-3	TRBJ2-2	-	CAISVESPNTGELFF
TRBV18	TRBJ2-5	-	CASSPPGQSETQYF
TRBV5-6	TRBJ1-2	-	CASSFQFLGYTF
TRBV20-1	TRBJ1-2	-	CSASPGDYGYTF
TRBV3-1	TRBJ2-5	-	CASSQDGVGGQETQYF
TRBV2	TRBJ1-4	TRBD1	CASSLETGANEKLFF
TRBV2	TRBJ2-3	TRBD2	CASSTSGGARRADTQYF
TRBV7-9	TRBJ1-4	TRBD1	CASSRQGPEEKLFF
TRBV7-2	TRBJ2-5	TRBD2	CASSGGPKTQYF
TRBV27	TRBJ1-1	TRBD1	CASSFRGQGYETFF
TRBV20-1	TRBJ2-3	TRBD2	CSARDSGGGTDTQYF
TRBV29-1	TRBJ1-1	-	CSVGDELGIRGEAFF
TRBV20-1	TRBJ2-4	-	CSARDPGKNIQYF
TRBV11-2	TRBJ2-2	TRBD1	CASSQNTGVNTGELFF
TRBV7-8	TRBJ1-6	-	CASSLGRENNSPLHF
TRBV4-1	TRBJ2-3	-	CASSPRQGTDTQYF
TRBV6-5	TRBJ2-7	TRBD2	CASSRLAGVHEQYF
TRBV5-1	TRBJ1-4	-	CASSLGPGSDEKLFF
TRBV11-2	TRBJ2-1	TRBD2	CASSLERGGRNEQFF
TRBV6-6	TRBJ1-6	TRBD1	CASRLTGDNSPLHF
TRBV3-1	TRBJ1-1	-	CASSSRTAEAFF
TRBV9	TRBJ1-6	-	CASSVVDKGSYNSPLHF
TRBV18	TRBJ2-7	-	CASSPPGDEQYF
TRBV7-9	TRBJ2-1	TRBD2	CASSPGLAGGLNEQFF
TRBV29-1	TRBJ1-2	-	CSVEVGYGYTF
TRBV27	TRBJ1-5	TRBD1	CASSSPGGNQPQHF
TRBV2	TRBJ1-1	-	CASSEVAGSGRTEAFF
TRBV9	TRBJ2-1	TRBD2	CASSGGLAGGNEQFF
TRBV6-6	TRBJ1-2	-	CASSPIQGSGYTF
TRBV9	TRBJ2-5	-	CASSVTLRETQYF
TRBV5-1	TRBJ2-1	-	CASSWGAFPNEQFF
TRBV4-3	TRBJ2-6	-	CASSPKAGANVLTF
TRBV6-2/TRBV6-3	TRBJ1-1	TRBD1	CASSWGQGLNTEAFF
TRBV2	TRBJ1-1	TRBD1	CASRQGRGTEAFF
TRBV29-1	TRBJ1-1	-	CSVEAISVMNTEAFF
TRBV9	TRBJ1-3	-	CASSPPGYSGNTIYF
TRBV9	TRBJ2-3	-	CASSPRDQAGDTQYF
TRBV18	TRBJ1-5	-	CASSPTAGGGNQPQHF
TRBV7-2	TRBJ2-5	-	CASSFKRRPSQETQYF
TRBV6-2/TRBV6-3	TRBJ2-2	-	CASSLLKSGELFF
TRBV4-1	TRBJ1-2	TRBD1	CASSQRTGNYGYTF
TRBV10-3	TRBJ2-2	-	CAISDQRGLGELFF
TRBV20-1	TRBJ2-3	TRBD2	CSAVSSGGDTQYF
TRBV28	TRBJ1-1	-	CATKRSANTEAFF
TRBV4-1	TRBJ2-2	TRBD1	CASSPGQGRTGELFF
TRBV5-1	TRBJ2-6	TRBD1	CASTPQGANGANVLTF
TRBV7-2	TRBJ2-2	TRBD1	CASSPDRGRTRGPGELFF
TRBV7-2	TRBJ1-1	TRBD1	CASSWDRGRAFF
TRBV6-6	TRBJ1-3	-	CASSYRGYSGNTIYF
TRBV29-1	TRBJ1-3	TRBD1	CSVWGQGTSSGNTIYF